A selection of T cell receptor beta chains follows, all from one sample in a study of shared clonotypes between healthy human individuals. Some clones are missing from TCRdb's copy, which holds only in-frame ones; the method was immunoSEQ multiplex PCR. The sample lists more than 1.2 million clones; 98% were seen once. Specimen: naive CD4+ T cells sorted from blood. These receptors were obtained from a man under 40 in good health. Each CDR3 is given with its conserved first and last residue.

j_gene | v_gene | len | CDR3aa
TRBJ1-3 | TRBV28 | 16 | CASSLLVGSAGNTIYF
TRBJ2-1 | TRBV28 | 13 | CASSSRVLDEQFF
TRBJ1-5 | TRBV30 | 18 | CAWSLGEGLPYSNQPQHF
TRBJ2-1 | TRBV9 | 16 | CASGARLVMGDSEQFF
TRBJ2-3 | TRBV7-2 | 17 | CASSWTSGRAGSDTQYF
TRBJ2-7 | TRBV7-2 | 13 | CASSFSREDEQYF
TRBJ2-5 | TRBV5-8 | 16 | CASSLGRGRIGETQYF
TRBJ2-3 | TRBV10-3 | 17 | CAISNPRAGGPTDTQYF
TRBJ2-7 | TRBV10-2 | 16 | CASSGGTGYPNTAQYF
TRBJ1-2 | TRBV15 | 12 | CATSRQREFYTF
TRBJ1-2 | TRBV4-3 | 14 | CASSLRDRGYGYTF
TRBJ2-2 | TRBV2 | 15 | CASTMDKGFSGELFF
TRBJ2-7 | TRBV5-1 | 14 | CASSLVAGVGEQYF
TRBJ2-3 | TRBV7-6 | 17 | CASSLGAGGWRTDTQYF
TRBJ1-5 | TRBV7-8 | 13 | CASSLDRDQPQHF
TRBJ2-7 | TRBV5-1 | 15 | CASSSGTVGAYEQYF
TRBJ2-2 | TRBV9 | 16 | CASSVSGRVDTGELFF
TRBJ2-2 | TRBV5-1 | 17 | CASRRTGQGPGTGELFF
TRBJ2-1 | TRBV6-6 | 14 | CASSWVGRGNEQFF
TRBJ2-1 | TRBV28 | 14 | CASSGDSRLNEQFF
TRBJ1-1 | TRBV18 | 15 | CASSPGRELNTEAFF
TRBJ2-3 | TRBV9 | 16 | CASSPTSGSFTDTQYF
TRBJ2-7 | TRBV5-1 | 14 | CASSLVTGTYEQYF
TRBJ2-7 | TRBV19 | 13 | CALISNGAYEQYF
TRBJ2-2 | TRBV5-1 | 16 | CASSLGPKGNTGELFF
TRBJ2-1 | TRBV5-1 | 16 | CASSLEAGGPWDEQFF
TRBJ1-4 | TRBV29-1 | 16 | CSVDWQSPNRNEKLFF
TRBJ1-5 | TRBV7-6 | 19 | CASSSSSPLTGDGNQPQHF
TRBJ2-7 | TRBV28 | 13 | CASRGQVGYEQYF
TRBJ1-1 | TRBV27 | 14 | CASSFGVKNTEAFF
TRBJ1-2 | TRBV7-2 | 15 | CASSDNRVSLRGYTF
TRBJ1-2 | TRBV11-2 | 14 | CASSLVGGVDGYTF
TRBJ2-4 | TRBV4-2 | 12 | CARPGFKNIQYF
TRBJ2-2 | TRBV27 | 15 | CASTRDRLNTGELFF
TRBJ2-7 | TRBV29-1 | 12 | CSVAGNSYEQYF
TRBJ2-7 | TRBV7-2 | 15 | CASSLEGTGSYEQYF
TRBJ2-1 | TRBV9 | 15 | CASSVDGGTYNEQFF
TRBJ2-2 | TRBV30 | 15 | CAWSTGDANTGELFF
TRBJ1-3 | TRBV7-9 | 15 | CASSRHRGTGNTIYF
TRBJ2-7 | TRBV5-1 | 13 | CASSLGLTYEQYF
TRBJ2-7 | TRBV7-9 | 14 | CASSLEATTYEQYF
TRBJ1-5 | TRBV6-6 | 14 | CASSYGQGDQPQHF
TRBJ2-7 | TRBV9 | 16 | CASSVAGAGGPYEQYF
TRBJ2-3 | TRBV6-5 | 15 | CASSYSDRRTDTQYF
TRBJ2-7 | TRBV7-7 | 15 | CASSLGAGAGYEQYF
TRBJ2-2 | TRBV5-8 | 17 | CASSLRSSGAYTGELFF